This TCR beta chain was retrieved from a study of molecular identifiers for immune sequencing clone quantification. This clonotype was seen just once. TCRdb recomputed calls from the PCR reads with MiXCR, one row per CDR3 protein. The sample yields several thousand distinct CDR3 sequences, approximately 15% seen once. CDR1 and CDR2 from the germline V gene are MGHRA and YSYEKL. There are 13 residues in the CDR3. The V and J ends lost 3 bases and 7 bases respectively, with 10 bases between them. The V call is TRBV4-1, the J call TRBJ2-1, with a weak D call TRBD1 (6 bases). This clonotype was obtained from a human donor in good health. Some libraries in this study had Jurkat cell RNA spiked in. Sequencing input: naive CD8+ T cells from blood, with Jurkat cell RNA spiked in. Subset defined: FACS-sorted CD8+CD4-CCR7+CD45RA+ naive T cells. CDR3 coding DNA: TGCGCCAGCAGCCAGAACAGGGAGAATGAGCAGTTCTTC. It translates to CASSQNRENEQFF.